The 7 T cell receptor beta chains presented below share a single source sample, sequenced in a study of blood T cells in healthy people across ages. Sample-barcoded 5' priming and a J-beta primer mix drove a second PCR of roughly 6 to 12 cycles. TCRdb analysed the 5' RACE reads with MiXCR anew, one entry per CDR3 protein. Of some 1.6 million distinct CDR3 sequences in the sample, about 35% are singletons; the top ten hold roughly 12%. The sequenced sample consisted of blood. Every receptor here comes from a woman in her thirties in good health.

The chain carries TRBV12-3 or TRBV12-4 and TRBJ2-4; tentatively, D is TRBD1 (6 bases). The CDR3 loop spans 16 amino acids. The V gene lost 6 bases and the J gene lost 2 bases, with 17 bases spanning the gap. The CDR3 region has the DNA TGTGCCAGCAGCCCCCGGGACACTCGAACCAAAAACATTCAGTACTTC. This codes for CASSPRDTRTKNIQYF.

This clonotype was counted between two and nine times. The gene calls are TRBV12-3 or TRBV12-4 and TRBJ2-7; a weak D match, TRBD2 (5 bases). The CDR3 is 14 residues long. V dropped 5 bases and J dropped 0 bases, with 11 bases sitting between them. CDR3 DNA sequence: TGTGCCAGCAGTCTCGCCCGGGACTCCTACGAGCAGTACTTC. Amino acid sequence: CASSLARDSYEQYF.

This clonotype has a handful of counts. The chain uses TRBV2 and TRBJ1-2; D is uncertain. The CDR3 covers 15 residues. The V gene's germline CDR1 is SNHLY and CDR2 FYNNEI. V shed 6 bases and J shed 6 bases, with 20 bases lying between them. The CDR3 loop reads CASSRSSGELNGYTF. CDR3 nucleotides: TGTGCCAGCAGCCGTTCTTCTGGGGAATTAAATGGCTACACCTTC.

The chain is built from TRBV30 and TRBJ1-1; no reliable D call. The CDR3 consists of 14 residues. Trimming took off 1 base at V and 5 bases at J, with 14 bases between the two ends. Germline values: CDR1 GTSNPN, CDR2 SVGIG (reference sequence). CDR3: CAWSARTRRTEAFF. DNA for the CDR3: TGTGCCTGGAGTGCTAGGACCCGGAGGACTGAAGCTTTCTTT.

V usage is TRBV5-1 and J usage is TRBJ1-5; TRBD1 aligns across 8 bases. V was pared by 0 bases and J by 5 bases, with 4 bases of the junction left unmatched. In germline, CDR1 is SGHRS, CDR2 YFSETQ. The CDR3 consists of 15 residues. CDR3 sequence reads: CASSLADRGDQPQHF. Written as DNA, the CDR3 is TGCGCCAGCAGCTTGGCCGACAGGGGCGATCAGCCCCAGCATTTT.

The chain links TRBV7-6 to TRBJ2-5, with D perhaps matching TRBD2 (6 bases). Trimming shortened V by 4 bases and J by 10 bases, and 10 bases separated the two germline ends. Germline CDR1 reads SGHVS; CDR2 reads FNYEAQ. The CDR3 runs 11 residues. As DNA, the CDR3 is TGTGCCAGCAGCTCTTGGGAGGACCAGTACTTC. As protein: CASSSWEDQYF.

This clonotype was seen more than once but under ten times. The CDR3 DNA follows: TGTGCCAGCAGCTTCGGCCATCAGCCCCAGCATTTT. Residues: CASSFGHQPQHF. The chain has TRBV5-6 and TRBJ1-5; no reliable D call. The CDR3 has 12 residues. CDR1 is SGHDT and CDR2 is YYEEEE in the germline V gene. The V gene lost 2 bases and the J gene lost 5 bases, with 5 bases spanning the gap.